This T cell receptor (beta chain) derives from a study of T cell repertoires in cytomegalovirus infection. Overall study: Shared public TCR beta signatures pointed to both CMV infection and a matching HLA type.

CDR1 SNHLY and CDR2 FYNNEI come from the germline V gene. V gave up 5 bases and J gave up 0 bases, with 10 bases separating them. The CDR3 runs to 14 residues. TCRdb called the reads again in MiXCR, with one record for every CDR3 protein. The sample holds about 260,000 distinct CDR3 sequences, roughly 15% seen once. Study-wide results and caveats: In two of eight donors, the top clonotype was HLA-C-restricted CMV-specific. Summed public TCR beta family frequency identified CMV carriers bearing the relevant HLA.

Concerning this clonotype: As yet, its antigen is unknown.

The sample consisted of PBMCs. This clonotype was obtained from a human donor in good health (CMV status not recorded). Some clones in this sample may be carry-over from other donors' samples. The chain has TRBV2 and TRBJ2-5; D is perhaps TRBD2 (6 bases). The CDR3 loop is CASSYRDYQETQYF. The CDR3 DNA reads as TGTGCCAGCAGTTACCGGGACTACCAAGAGACCCAGTACTTC.